This T cell receptor beta chain was identified during a study of blood T cell repertoires in COVID-19. Study in general: Material from acute and convalescent COVID-19 was sourced from the United States, Italy and Spain. T cells, B-cell-depleted T cells, or PBMCs provided the cDNA or gDNA that served as material.

The CDR3 runs to 13 residues. Trimming removed 2 bases at V and 5 bases at J, with 9 bases between. Germline V lookup: CDR1 MNHEY, CDR2 SVGAGI. Libraries were prepared by immunoSEQ multiplex PCR; TCRdb keeps only in-frame clonotypes and omits some of them. This table has 95,000 to 110,000 clones, around nine tenths appearing once. The clonotype originates from a human donor in a cohort sampled during active COVID-19. What was sequenced was peripheral blood. The chain links TRBV6-5 to TRBJ1-1, with a tentative D call TRBD1 (5 bases). The CDR3 bases are TGTGCCAGCAGTTACCCAGGGTGGACTGAAGCTTTCTTT. Its translation is CASSYPGWTEAFF.